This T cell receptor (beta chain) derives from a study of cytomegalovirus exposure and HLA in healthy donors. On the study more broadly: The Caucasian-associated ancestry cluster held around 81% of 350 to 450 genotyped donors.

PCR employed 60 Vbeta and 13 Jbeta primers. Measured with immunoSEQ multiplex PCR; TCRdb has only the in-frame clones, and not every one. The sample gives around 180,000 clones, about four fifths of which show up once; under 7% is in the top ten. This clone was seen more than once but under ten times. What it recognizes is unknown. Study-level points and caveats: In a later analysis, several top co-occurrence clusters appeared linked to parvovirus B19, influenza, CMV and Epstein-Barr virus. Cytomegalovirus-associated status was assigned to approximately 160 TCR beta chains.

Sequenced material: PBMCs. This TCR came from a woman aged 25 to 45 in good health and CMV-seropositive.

The CDR3 loop reads CASSFGRDSYEQYF. DNA of the CDR3: TGTGCCAGCAGTTTCGGGCGGGACTCCTACGAGCAGTACTTC. The chain combines TRBV27 with TRBJ2-7; a possible D gene is TRBD2 (6 bases). V lost 3 bases to trimming and J lost 0 bases, with 9 bases between them. CDR3 size: 14 residues. Looked up from germline, CDR1 is MNHEY and CDR2 is SMNVEV (reference sequence).